A single T cell receptor (beta chain) is shown here with its context. Its binding antigen is unknown. Within one base of it there is no much larger clone, and no base qualities were kept. All donors were healthy Caucasians. Three pairs of female monozygotic twins, all aged about 18 to 30 years, made up the twin cohort. CD4+ and CD8+ T cell populations were isolated with positive isolation kits from Invitrogen. The receptor library was made with 5' RACE. For sequencing, an Illumina HiSeq 2000 was employed. A universal primer binding site was introduced by template switching, and a unique molecular identifier was present in the final cDNA, enabling accurate counting of TCR cDNA molecules. Specific primers in the conserved constant-segment region were used to synthesize first-strand cDNA for the TCR alpha and beta chains. Each cDNA library was double barcoded, with a SMART-Mk sample barcode plus Illumina barcodes, to control for contamination. Two successive PCR steps introduced TruSeq adapter sequences along with Illumina sample barcodes. Sequencing of the TCR alpha and beta cDNA libraries was done on the Illumina HiSeq platform using custom primers. The paper's processing steps were these. Unique molecular identifiers were extracted from raw reads with MiGEC, and CDR3 positions were determined with MiXCR. For each individual, recombination models were inferred using an EM algorithm with the repgenHMM and IGoR tools. The tcR package in R was used for shared clonotype analysis, with sharing normalized by the product of cloneset sizes. To study raw recombination free of thymic and clonal selection effects, out-of-frame nonproductive sequences were analyzed. Starting from the raw public reads, TCRdb applied fastp trimming at Q25, assembled clones with MiXCR and retained in-frame beta chains. CDR3 protein duplicates are merged, each entry listing the most common genes and DNA. TCRdb, rather than the study authors, made the V and J calls. The sample records 450,000 to 600,000 distinct CDR3 sequences, 20% to 25% of which are singletons. The ten largest account for roughly 0.5% of the sample.

The data are from a study of identical twins (dated by TCRdb to 2016 to 2018). For the study in its entirety: To test whether fetal clonotypes persist, the study used deep sequencing on TCR alpha and beta repertoires from monozygotic twins, unrelated adults of various ages, and cord blood. To rule out contamination, replicate twin experiments were performed at different times with different library preparation protocols.

Points the paper makes about the study in general: Fewer insertions were carried by abundant cord blood beta clonotypes, a similar but weaker trend appeared in young adult naive repertoires, and no such trend appeared in memory repertoires. A weaker excess of twin sharing was found in beta out-of-frame sequences because the signal-to-noise ratio was lowered by fewer shared sequences. Conclusions relied on cross-sectional statistical analysis, since the same donors could not be followed over many years. Invariant T cells such as MAIT and iNKT could partly confound zero-insertion analyses, though diverse VJ usage argued against this for most clonotypes. Out-of-frame TCR alpha sharing in monozygotic twins was systematically underestimated by recombination models, whereas sharing between unrelated individuals was in agreement with the recombination models. Out-of-frame TCR alpha sequences shared between twins showed an excess of low generation-probability sequences compared with coincidental sharing between unrelated individuals.

The data also belong to a second study, concerning yellow fever vaccine responses in identical twins. The second study's paper adds: The T cell response to vaccination in identical twins was reported by the authors to appear partly convergent and partly personalized. Focusing on identical twins, the study followed the T cell clones that responded to the vaccine, and did so with precision.

The sequence derives from a woman aged 18-29 years in good health. The sample consisted of CD4+ T cells sorted from blood.

The CDR3: CASTRTGVNTEAFF. The nucleotide sequence reads as follows: TGTGCCAGCACGCGAACGGGGGTTAACACTGAAGCTTTCTTT. The chain couples TRBV7-9 to TRBJ1-1; a tentative D match to TRBD1 spans 5 bases. The CDR3, from cysteine to phenylalanine, totals 14 residues. The only DNA kept is the CDR3, 42 bases in frame from the first base. V loses 7 bases of germline sequence and J loses 2 bases, and the interval between the two ends is 14 bases. For CDR1 and CDR2, the germline V gene (reference sequence) lists SEHNR and FQNEAQ.